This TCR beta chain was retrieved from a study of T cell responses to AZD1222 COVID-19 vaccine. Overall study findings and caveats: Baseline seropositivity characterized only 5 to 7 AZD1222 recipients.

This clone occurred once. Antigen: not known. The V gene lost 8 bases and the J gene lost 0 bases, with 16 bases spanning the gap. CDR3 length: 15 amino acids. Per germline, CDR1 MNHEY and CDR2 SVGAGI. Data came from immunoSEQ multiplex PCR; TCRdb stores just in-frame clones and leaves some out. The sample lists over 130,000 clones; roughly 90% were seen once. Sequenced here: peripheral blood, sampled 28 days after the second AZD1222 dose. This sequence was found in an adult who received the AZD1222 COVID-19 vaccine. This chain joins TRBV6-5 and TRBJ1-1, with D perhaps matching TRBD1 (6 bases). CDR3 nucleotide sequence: TGTGCCAGCGAGGGAGGGGGTGGCTTGAACACTGAAGCTTTCTTT. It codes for CASEGGGGLNTEAFF.